This TCR beta chain was retrieved from a study of T cells after yellow fever vaccination. TCRdb re-derived calls from the 5' RACE reads in MiXCR, one entry per CDR3 protein. The sample shows 250,000 or so distinct CDR3 sequences, 6.7% of them seen only once. The CDR3 has 13 residues. V dropped 2 bases and J dropped 4 bases, with 11 bases sitting between them. Germline V lookup: CDR1 DFQATT, CDR2 SNEGSKA (reference sequence). This clonotype was recorded at least ten times. The J gene is TRBJ2-5, the V gene TRBV20-1; D may be TRBD1 (5 bases). The receptor was isolated from a man between 25 and 39 years old who received the YFV17D yellow fever vaccine. The specimen was CD4+ T cells sorted from PBMCs, collected on the day of the yellow fever booster vaccination. The CDR3 nucleotides are TGCAGTGCTAGACTAGACAGCCGAGAGACCCAGTACTTC. It specifies CSARLDSRETQYF.